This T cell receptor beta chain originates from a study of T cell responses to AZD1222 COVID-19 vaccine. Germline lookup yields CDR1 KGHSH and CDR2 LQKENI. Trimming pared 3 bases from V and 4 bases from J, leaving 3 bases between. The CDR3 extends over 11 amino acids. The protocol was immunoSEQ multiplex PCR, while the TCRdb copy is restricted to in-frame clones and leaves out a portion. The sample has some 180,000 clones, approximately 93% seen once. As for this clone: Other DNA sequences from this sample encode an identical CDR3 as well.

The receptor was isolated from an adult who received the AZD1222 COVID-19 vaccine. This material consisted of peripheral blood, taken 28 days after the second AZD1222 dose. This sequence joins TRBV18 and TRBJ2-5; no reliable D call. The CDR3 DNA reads TGTGCCAGCTCACCGCGAGAGACCCAGTACTTC. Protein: CASSPRETQYF.